The T cell receptor beta chain described here comes from a study of OX40 agonist ivuxolimab in advanced cancers. Method: immunoSEQ multiplex PCR; TCRdb's copy keeps in-frame clones and lacks some. The sample shows 50,000 or so clones, roughly 84% of them seen only once. With V trimmed by 0 bases and J by 4 bases, 5 bases remained unmatched. The CDR3 length is 16 residues. Germline loops: CDR1 SGDLS, CDR2 YYNGEE. The chain uses TRBV9 and TRBJ2-2, with 8 nucleotides matching TRBD2. The sequence was obtained from an adult with an advanced solid tumor such as melanoma, head and neck, liver or kidney cancer. The source was CD4+ or CD8+ T cells sorted from blood, collected in a trial of the OX40 agonist ivuxolimab. CDR3 sequence reads: CASSVEGLAGTGELFF. In DNA form, the CDR3 reads TGTGCCAGCAGCGTAGAGGGGCTAGCGGGCACCGGGGAGCTGTTTTTT.